This T cell receptor beta chain was sequenced for a study of cytomegalovirus exposure and HLA in healthy donors. V shed 6 bases, J shed 9 bases, and the junction held 7 bases outside the gene matches. There are 13 residues in the CDR3. Germline CDR1 MNHNS, CDR2 SASEGT. The primer mix had 60 Vbeta and 13 Jbeta primers. Clones were sequenced by immunoSEQ multiplex PCR, and TCRdb holds only the in-frame ones, with some missing. Of some 95,000 clones listed, about 72% are singletons. The sequenced sample consisted of PBMCs. The TCR was taken from a man under 40 in good health and CMV-seronegative. This chain uses TRBV6-1 with TRBJ1-1, with 10 bases aligning to TRBD1. The CDR3 DNA is TGTGCCAGCAGCCCGGGACAGGGGCCCCAAGCTTTCTTT. It yields the protein CASSPGQGPQAFF.